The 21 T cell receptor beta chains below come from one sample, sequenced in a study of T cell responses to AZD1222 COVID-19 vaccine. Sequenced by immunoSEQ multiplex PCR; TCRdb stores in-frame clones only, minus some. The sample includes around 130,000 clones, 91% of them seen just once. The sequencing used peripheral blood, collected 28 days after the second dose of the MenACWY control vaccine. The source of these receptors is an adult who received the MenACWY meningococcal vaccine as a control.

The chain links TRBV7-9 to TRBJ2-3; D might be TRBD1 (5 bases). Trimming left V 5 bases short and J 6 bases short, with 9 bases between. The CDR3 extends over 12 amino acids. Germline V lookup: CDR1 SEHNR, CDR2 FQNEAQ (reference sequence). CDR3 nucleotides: TGTGCCAGCAGCCCAGGGTCCGATACGCAGTATTTT. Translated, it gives CASSPGSDTQYF.

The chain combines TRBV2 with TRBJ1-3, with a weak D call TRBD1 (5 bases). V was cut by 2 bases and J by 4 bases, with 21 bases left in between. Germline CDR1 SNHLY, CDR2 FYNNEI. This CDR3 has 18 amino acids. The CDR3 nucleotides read TGTGCCAGCAGTGAATGGAGGGTCGGCCAGGGATCCGGAAACACCATATATTTT. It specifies CASSEWRVGQGSGNTIYF.

The CDR3, as DNA: TGTGCCAGCAGCCAGACGGGGGCAGGCTATAATTCACCCCTCCACTTT. Its translation: CASSQTGAGYNSPLHF. V and J are TRBV3-1 (or the pseudogene TRBV3-2) and TRBJ1-6; perhaps TRBD1 as D (6 bases). V was pared by 3 bases and J by 3 bases, with 12 bases between. This CDR3 has 16 amino acids. Germline-derived CDR1 and CDR2 are LGHDT and YNNKEL (reference sequence).

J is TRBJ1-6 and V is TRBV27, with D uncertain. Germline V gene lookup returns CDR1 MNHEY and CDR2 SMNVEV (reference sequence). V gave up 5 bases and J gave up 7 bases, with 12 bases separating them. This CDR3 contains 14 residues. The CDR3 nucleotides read TGTGCCAGCAGTCTGGGTATTGGGAATTCACCCCTCCACTTT. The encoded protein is CASSLGIGNSPLHF.

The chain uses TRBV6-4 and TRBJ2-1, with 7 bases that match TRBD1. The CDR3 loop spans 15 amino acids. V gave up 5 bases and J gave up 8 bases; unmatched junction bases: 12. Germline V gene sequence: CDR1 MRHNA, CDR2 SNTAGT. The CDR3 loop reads CASSPEDRVSDEQFF. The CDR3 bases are TGTGCCAGCAGTCCTGAAGACAGGGTCAGCGATGAGCAGTTCTTC.

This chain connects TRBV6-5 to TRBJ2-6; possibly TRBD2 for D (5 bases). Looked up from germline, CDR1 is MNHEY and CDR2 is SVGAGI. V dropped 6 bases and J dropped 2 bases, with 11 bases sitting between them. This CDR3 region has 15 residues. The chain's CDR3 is CASRPPGAGANVLTF. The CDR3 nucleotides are TGTGCCAGCAGACCTCCCGGGGCTGGGGCCAACGTCCTGACTTTC.

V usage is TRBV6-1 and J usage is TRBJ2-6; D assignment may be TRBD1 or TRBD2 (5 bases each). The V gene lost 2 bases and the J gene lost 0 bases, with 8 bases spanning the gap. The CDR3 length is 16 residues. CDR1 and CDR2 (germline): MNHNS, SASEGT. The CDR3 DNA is TGTGCCAGCAGTGAAAGTGGGGGCTCTGGGGCCAACGTCCTGACTTTC. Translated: CASSESGGSGANVLTF.

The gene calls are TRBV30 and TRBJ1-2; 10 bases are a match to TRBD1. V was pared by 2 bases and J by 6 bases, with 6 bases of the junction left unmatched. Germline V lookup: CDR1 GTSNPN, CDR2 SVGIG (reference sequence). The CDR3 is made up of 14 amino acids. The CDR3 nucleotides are TGTGCCTGGAGTCGCGCCGGGACAGGGGATGGCTACACCTTC. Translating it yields CAWSRAGTGDGYTF.

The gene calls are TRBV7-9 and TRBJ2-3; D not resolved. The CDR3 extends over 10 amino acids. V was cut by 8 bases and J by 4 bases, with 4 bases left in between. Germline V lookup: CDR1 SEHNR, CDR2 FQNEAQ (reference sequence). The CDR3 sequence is CASASDTQYF. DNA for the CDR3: TGTGCCAGCGCTTCAGATACGCAGTATTTT. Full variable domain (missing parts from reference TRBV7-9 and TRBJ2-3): DTGVSQNPRHKITKRGQNVTFRCDPISEHNRLYWYRQTLGQGPEFLTYFQNEAQLEKSRLLSDRFSAERPKGSFSTLEIQRTEQGDSAMYLCASASDTQYFGPGTRLTVL.

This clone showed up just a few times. The CDR3, as DNA: TGCAGTGCTAGTCTAACCGTAGGACTAGCGGGCGCAGATACGCAGTATTTT. It is translated as CSASLTVGLAGADTQYF. The V and J genes are TRBV20-1 and TRBJ2-3; 11 bases are shared with TRBD2. This CDR3 contains 17 residues. Trimming cost V 3 bases and J 4 bases; bases outside gene matches: 12. Germline CDR1 is DFQATT and CDR2 is SNEGSKA (reference sequence).

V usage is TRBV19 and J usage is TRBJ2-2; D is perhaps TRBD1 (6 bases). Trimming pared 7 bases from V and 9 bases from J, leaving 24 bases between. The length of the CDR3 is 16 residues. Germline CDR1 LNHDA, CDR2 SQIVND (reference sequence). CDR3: CASNTNPGHGVRELFF. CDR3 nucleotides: TGTGCCAGTAACACTAACCCGGGACACGGTGTCCGGGAGCTGTTTTTT. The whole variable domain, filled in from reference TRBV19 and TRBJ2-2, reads DGGITQSPKYLFRKEGQNVTLSCEQNLNHDAMYWYRQDPGQGLRLIYYSQIVNDFQKGDIAEGYSVSREKKESFPLTVTSAQKNPTAFYLCASNTNPGHGVRELFFGEGSRLTVL.

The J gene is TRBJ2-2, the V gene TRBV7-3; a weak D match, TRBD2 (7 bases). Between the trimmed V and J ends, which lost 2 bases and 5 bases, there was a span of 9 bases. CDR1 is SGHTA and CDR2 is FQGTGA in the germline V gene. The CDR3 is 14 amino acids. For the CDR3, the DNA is TGTGCCAGCAGCTTAGCGGGGGCTACCGGGGAGCTGTTTTTT. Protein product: CASSLAGATGELFF.

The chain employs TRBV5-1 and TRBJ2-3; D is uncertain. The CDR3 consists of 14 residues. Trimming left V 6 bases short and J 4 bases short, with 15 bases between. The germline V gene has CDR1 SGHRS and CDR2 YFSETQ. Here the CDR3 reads CASKSSGFADTQYF. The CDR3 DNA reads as TGCGCCAGCAAATCAAGTGGGTTTGCAGATACGCAGTATTTT.

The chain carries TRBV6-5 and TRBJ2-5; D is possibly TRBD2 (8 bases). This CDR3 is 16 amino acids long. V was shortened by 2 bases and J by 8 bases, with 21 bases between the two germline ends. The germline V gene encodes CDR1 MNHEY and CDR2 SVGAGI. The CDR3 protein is CASSYIPGGGGVTQYF. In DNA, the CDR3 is TGTGCCAGCAGTTACATCCCGGGAGGGGGCGGGGTTACCCAGTACTTC.

DNA for the CDR3: TGTGCCAGCTCACCACCGGTAGCGGGAGGAAGGGAGCAGTTCTTC. It translates to CASSPPVAGGREQFF. This chain joins TRBV18 and TRBJ2-1, with TRBD2 matching 10 bases. With 0 bases clipped from V and 10 bases from J, the junction kept 6 bases outside the gene matches. Germline-derived CDR1 and CDR2 are KGHSH and LQKENI. The CDR3 is 15 amino acids.

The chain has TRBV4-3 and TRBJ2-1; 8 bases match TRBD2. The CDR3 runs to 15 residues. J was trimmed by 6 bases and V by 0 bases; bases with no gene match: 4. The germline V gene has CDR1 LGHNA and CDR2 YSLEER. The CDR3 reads CASSQESSGFNEQFF. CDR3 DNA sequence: TGCGCCAGCAGCCAAGAGTCTAGCGGGTTCAATGAGCAGTTCTTC.

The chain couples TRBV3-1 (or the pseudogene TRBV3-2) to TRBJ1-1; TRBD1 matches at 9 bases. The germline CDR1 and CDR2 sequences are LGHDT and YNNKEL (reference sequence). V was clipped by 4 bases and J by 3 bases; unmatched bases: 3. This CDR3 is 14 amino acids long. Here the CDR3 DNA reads TGTGCCAGCAGCCTACAGGGGGCTGACACTGAAGCTTTCTTT. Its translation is CASSLQGADTEAFF.

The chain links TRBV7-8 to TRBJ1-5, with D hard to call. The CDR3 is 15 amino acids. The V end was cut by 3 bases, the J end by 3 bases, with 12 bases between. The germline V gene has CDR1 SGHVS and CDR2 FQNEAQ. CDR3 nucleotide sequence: TGTGCCAGCAGCTTCGGCAGCACGAACAATCAGCCCCAGCATTTT. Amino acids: CASSFGSTNNQPQHF.

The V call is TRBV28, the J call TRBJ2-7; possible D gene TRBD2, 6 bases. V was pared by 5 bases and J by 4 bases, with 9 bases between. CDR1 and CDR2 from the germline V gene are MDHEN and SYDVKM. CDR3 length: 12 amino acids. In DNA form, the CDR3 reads TGTGCCAGCAGTCCTAGCGTGTACGAGCAGTACTTC. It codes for CASSPSVYEQYF. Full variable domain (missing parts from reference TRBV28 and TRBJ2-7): DVKVTQSSRYLVKRTGEKVFLECVQDMDHENMFWYRQDPGLGLRLIYFSYDVKMKEKGDIPEGYSVSREKKERFSLILESASTNQTSMYLCASSPSVYEQYFGPGTRLTVT.

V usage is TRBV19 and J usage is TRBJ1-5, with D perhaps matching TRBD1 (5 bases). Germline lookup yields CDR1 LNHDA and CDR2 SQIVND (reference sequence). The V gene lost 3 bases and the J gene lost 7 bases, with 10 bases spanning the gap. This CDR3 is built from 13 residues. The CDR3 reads CASSMQGEQPQHF. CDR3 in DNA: TGTGCCAGTAGTATGCAGGGCGAACAGCCCCAGCATTTT. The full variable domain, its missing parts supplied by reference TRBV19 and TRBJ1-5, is DGGITQSPKYLFRKEGQNVTLSCEQNLNHDAMYWYRQDPGQGLRLIYYSQIVNDFQKGDIAEGYSVSREKKESFPLTVTSAQKNPTAFYLCASSMQGEQPQHFGDGTRLSIL.

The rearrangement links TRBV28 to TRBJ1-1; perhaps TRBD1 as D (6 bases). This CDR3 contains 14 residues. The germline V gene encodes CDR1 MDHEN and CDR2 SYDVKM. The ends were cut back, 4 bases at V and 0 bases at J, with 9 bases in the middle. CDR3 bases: TGTGCCAGCAGTTCCCAGGGGTTGAACACTGAAGCTTTCTTT. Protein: CASSSQGLNTEAFF.